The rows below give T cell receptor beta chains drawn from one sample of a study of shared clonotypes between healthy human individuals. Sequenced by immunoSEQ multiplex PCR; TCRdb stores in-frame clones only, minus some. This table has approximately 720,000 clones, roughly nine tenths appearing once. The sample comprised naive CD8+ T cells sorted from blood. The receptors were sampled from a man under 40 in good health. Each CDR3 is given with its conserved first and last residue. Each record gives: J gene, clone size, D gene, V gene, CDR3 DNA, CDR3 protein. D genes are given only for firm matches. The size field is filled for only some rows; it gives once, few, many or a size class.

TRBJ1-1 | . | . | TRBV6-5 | TGTGCCAGCAGTTACTCGAAGACACTGAACACTGAAGCTTTCTTT | CASSYSKTLNTEAFF
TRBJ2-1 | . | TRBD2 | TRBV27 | TGTGCCAGCAGTTCGTCTAGCGGCTACAATGAGCAGTTCTTC | CASSSSSGYNEQFF
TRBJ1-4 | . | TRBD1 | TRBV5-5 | TGTGCCAGCAAGGGTTGGGCGGGACAGACTAATGAAAAACTGTTTTTT | CASKGWAGQTNEKLFF
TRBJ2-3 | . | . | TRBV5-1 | TGCGCCTCAAGCTTATATCCGGGGGGAGCAGGGGAGACAGATACGCAGTATTTT | CASSLYPGGAGETDTQYF
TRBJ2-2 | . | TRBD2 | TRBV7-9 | TGTGCCAGCAGCTTAGATCAGCGGGAGGGGGTCACCGGGGAGCTGTTTTTT | CASSLDQREGVTGELFF
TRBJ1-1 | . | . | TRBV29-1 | TGCAGCGTGGAGGGGGGTTATGAGGCTGAAGCTTTCTTT | CSVEGGYEAEAFF
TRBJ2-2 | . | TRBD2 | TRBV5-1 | TGCGCCAGCAGCCCAAGGACTAGCGGGTACACCGGGGAGCTGTTTTTT | CASSPRTSGYTGELFF
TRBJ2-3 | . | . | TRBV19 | TGTGCCAGTAGGTGGTCATCCCGCACAGATACGCAGTATTTT | CASRWSSRTDTQYF
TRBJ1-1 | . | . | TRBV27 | TGTGCCAGCAGTTTTCCCGGGAACACTGAAGCTTTCTTT | CASSFPGNTEAFF
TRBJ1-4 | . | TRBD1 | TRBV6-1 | TGTGCCAGCAGTGCAGGGACAGGGGGTGGTGAAAAACTGTTTTTT | CASSAGTGGGEKLFF
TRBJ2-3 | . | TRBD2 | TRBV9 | TGTGCCAGCAGCGTGACTAGCGGGAGTGCAGATACGCAGTATTTT | CASSVTSGSADTQYF
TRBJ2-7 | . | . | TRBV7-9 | TGTGCCAGCAGCTTAGTTCCAGGGGTCCCCTACGAGCAGTACTTC | CASSLVPGVPYEQYF
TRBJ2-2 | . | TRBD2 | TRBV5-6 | TGTGCCAGCAAGACTAGCGGGACTAGGAACACCGGGGAGCTGTTTTTT | CASKTSGTRNTGELFF
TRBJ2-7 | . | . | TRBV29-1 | TGCAGCGTTGATTATGGCTACGAGCAGTACTTC | CSVDYGYEQYF
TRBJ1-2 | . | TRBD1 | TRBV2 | TGTGCCACGACAGGGGGAACCTACTATGGCTACACCTTC | CATTGGTYYGYTF
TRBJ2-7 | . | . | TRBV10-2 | TGCGCCAGCAGCACAGGGTACGAGCAGTACTTC | CASSTGYEQYF
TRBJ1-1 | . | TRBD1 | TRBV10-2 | TGCGCCAGCAGTGAGGGGACAGCTGAAGCTTTCTTT | CASSEGTAEAFF
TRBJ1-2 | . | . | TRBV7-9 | TGTGCCAGCAAAGGGCTAGGGGGCTACACCTTC | CASKGLGGYTF
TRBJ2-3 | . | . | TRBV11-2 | TGTGCCAGCAGCTTAAGCCTTCCCCCCGATACGCAGTATTTT | CASSLSLPPDTQYF
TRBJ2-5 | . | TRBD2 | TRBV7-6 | TGTGCCAGCAGCTTAGCTCGGCGGCTAGCGGGAGGGTCTCTAGAGACCCAGTACTTC | CASSLARRLAGGSLETQYF
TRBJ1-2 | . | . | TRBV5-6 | TGTGCCAGCAGCCCAACGCTTTGGGATGGCTACACCTTC | CASSPTLWDGYTF
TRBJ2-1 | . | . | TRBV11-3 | TGTGCCAGCAGCTTCGGAGTCTACAATGAGCAGTTCTTC | CASSFGVYNEQFF
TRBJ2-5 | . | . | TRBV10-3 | TGTGCCATCAGTGACGGGTGGCAAGAGACCCAGTACTTC | CAISDGWQETQYF
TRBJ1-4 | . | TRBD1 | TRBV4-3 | TGCGCCAGCAGCCATGTTACCGGGACAGCTAATGAAAAACTGTTTTTT | CASSHVTGTANEKLFF
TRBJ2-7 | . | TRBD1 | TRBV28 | TGTGCCAGCAGTTTTTGGGACTCCCGGGACAGGGGCAGTACCTACGAGCAGTACTTC | CASSFWDSRDRGSTYEQYF
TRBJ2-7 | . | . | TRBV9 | TGTGCCAGCAGCGCCTCCTCGAGACCTGACTACGAGCAGTACTTC | CASSASSRPDYEQYF
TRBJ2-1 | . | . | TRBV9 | TGTGCCAGCAGCGTAGATGTGGGGTCCGATGTCAATGAGCAGTTCTTC | CASSVDVGSDVNEQFF
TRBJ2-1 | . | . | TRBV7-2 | TGTGCCAGCAGGGAAATATGGCATGAGCAGTTCTTC | CASREIWHEQFF
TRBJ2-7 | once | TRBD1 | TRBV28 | TGTGCCAGCAGAAGCCGGGACAGGGCTTCCTACGAGCAGTACTTC | CASRSRDRASYEQYF
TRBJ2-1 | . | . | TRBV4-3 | TGCGCCAGCAGCCAAGATGGGATAGCGGCCATGAGGGGCAATGAGCAGTTCTTC | CASSQDGIAAMRGNEQFF
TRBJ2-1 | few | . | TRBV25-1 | TGTGCCAGCAGTAAGACCGATGAGCAGTTCTTC | CASSKTDEQFF
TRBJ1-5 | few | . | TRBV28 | TGTGCCAGCAGTTTATACACAGGAGGAAATCAGCCCCAGCATTTT | CASSLYTGGNQPQHF
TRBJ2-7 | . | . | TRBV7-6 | TGTGCCAGCAGCCCCGGGGCTAGCGTAACCTACGAGCAGTACTTC | CASSPGASVTYEQYF
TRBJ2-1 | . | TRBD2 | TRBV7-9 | TGTGCCAGCAGCTCCAATATCCAGACTAGCGGGCTCTACAATGAGCAGTTCTTC | CASSSNIQTSGLYNEQFF
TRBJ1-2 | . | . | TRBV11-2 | TGTGCCAGCAGCTTACCGGGCGGCTACACCTTC | CASSLPGGYTF
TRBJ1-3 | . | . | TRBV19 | TGTGCCAGTACCCGCGGCCCTAACTTGGACACCATATATTTT | CASTRGPNLDTIYF
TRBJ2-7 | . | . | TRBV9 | TGTGCCAGCAGCGTAGGAGGAGGGACGGAGCAGTACTTC | CASSVGGGTEQYF
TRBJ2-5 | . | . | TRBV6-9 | TGTGCCAGCAGTTACTCGATTGAGTACCAAGAGACCCAGTACTTC | CASSYSIEYQETQYF
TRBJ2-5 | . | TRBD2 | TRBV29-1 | TGCAGCGTTGAAGTAGGCGGGGGAGAGACCCAGTACTTC | CSVEVGGGETQYF
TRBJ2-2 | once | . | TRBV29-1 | TGCAGCGTTGAGGTATCGAACACCGGGGAGCTGTTTTTT | CSVEVSNTGELFF
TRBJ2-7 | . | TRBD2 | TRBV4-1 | TGCGCCAGCAGCCACCGGGAGGGCTACGAGCAGTACTTC | CASSHREGYEQYF
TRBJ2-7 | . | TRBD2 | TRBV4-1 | TGCGCCAGCAGCCAAGATCCAGCGGGAATGAACGAGCAGTACTTC | CASSQDPAGMNEQYF
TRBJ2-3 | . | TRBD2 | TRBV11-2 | TGTGCCAGCAGCACATATAGCGGGAGCACAGATACGCAGTATTTT | CASSTYSGSTDTQYF
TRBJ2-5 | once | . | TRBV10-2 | TGCGCCAGCAGTTCCCGGGGCCTAGGAGAGACCCAGTACTTC | CASSSRGLGETQYF
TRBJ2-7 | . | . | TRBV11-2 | TGTGCCAGCAGGGGCGTGTACGAGCAGTACTTC | CASRGVYEQYF